Included here is one T cell receptor (beta chain) sequence, with context. The antigen this receptor binds is unknown. Per-nucleotide qualities are absent, and no much larger clonotype sits a single base away. TCR CDR3 regions were amplified from genomic DNA by multiplex PCR using the deep immunoSEQ assay. Extracted genomic DNA from each cell subset was spread evenly across all wells of several immunoSEQ 96-well plates, with each plate serving as a replicate. For sorted subsets, 150 to 250 ng of genomic DNA, equivalent to some 33,000 T cell genomes, went into each replicate PCR. The purified libraries were quantified using a Qubit 3.0 fluorometer, sized with a Bioanalyzer 2100, and then quantified again using the KAPA Library Quantification kit. Every immunoSEQ 96-well plate was sequenced on a dedicated single-read 150-cycle Illumina NextSeq 550 flow cell. Regarding the original processing steps: Because only junctional sequences without quality scores were contained in the immunoSEQ output, filtering matching that applied to full-length reads could not be performed. Sequences were annotated with PyIR, a Python wrapper for IgBLAST v1.9, using IMGT germline references to assign V/J genes and CDR3. Reads were filtered out if the reads had weak V/J assignments (E-value above 1e-6), no CDR3, stop codons, out-of-frame junctions, or ambiguous translated residues. V3J clonotypes were defined by identical inferred V gene, J gene, and CDR3 amino acid sequence. To compute the percentage overlap between repertoires, the number of shared unique clonotypes was divided by the size of the smaller repertoire. Richness of each repertoire was evaluated using RTK rarefaction, the Chao1 estimator, and Recon v2.1 estimates of unobserved clonotypes. Generation probabilities were computed with OLGA for all TCRbeta clonotypes obtained by the gDNA method from four donors. Here the immuneACCESS table is served through TCRdb, limited to in-frame sequences with V and J called. Missing clones are a known gap in these copies; in checked studies unresolved V genes cover under half, and the rest lacks a known reason. V and J calls and clone size come straight from that table; D and trimming were deduced from the DNA. For this sample there are roughly 1,800,000 clones; roughly 95% appear just once. Together, the top ten hold less than 1.5% of the sample.

This sample is part of a study of shared clonotypes between healthy human individuals (TCRdb year 2020). Background on the whole study: The cohort included a few men and a couple of women between 18 and 49 years of age. To increase sequencing depth and limit assay-specific biases, different laboratories used diverse techniques to prepare libraries and sequence TCR repertoires. For each donor, CD4 naive and CD4 memory were each run on three plates, CD8 naive on two plates, and CD8 memory on one plate. Leukapheresis yielded between about 0.94 and 8.9 billion PBMCs per donor. To estimate repertoire size and how much clonotypes are shared between individuals, the study performed deep sequencing of blood TCR repertoires from roughly five healthy adults.

The trim is 6 bases for V and 2 bases for J, with a gap of 14 bases between the germline ends. From the cysteine up to the phenylalanine, the CDR3 has a length of 14 residues. Solely the CDR3 DNA is kept, with 42 bases framed from the first base. CDR1 and CDR2 are read off the germline V gene as MNHEY and SVGAGI. CD8 naive samples consisted of CD45RO-negative cells that were positively selected for CCR7, yielding a CD45RA+CCR7+ population without TemRA cells. The donors were healthy, HIV-negative adults with no recently reported acute infections or vaccinations. Every donor was a Caucasian adult living in Nashville, Tennessee, USA. After blood collection by leukapheresis, PBMCs were isolated using Ficoll-Histopaque density gradient centrifugation and then cryopreserved in the vapor phase of liquid nitrogen. Purity and quantity of every magnetically sorted T cell population were checked by analytical flow cytometry. Genomic DNA was isolated from each sorted fraction and quantified by UV absorbance on a Nanodrop 2000c.

What the work shows at the level of the full study, not this receptor alone: Estimated clonotype richness was generally larger for naive than for memory subsets. Based on pairwise subsampling, the degree of clonotype sharing among donors was expected to be affected by sequencing depth. Rarefaction of sorted-subset datasets indicated incomplete sequencing despite the large sequencing depth. Because the study included a small number of donors, the genetic and exposure-history diversity represented was limited. Sampling was limited to blood, and TCR repertoires in tissue likely differ from TCR repertoires in blood. Higher generation probabilities were observed for clonotypes shared by all four sorted-subset donors than for non-shared clonotypes. When a handful of donors were compared, the shared fraction of clonotypes was about 5% for naive CD4, approximately 3.5% for naive CD8, 2% to 2.5% for memory CD4, and less than 0.5% for memory CD8.

The source of this sequence is a man aged 18 to 30 in good health. Rearrangement joined TRBV6-5 to TRBJ2-7, with TRBD1 perhaps the D gene, on 6 matching bases. The sample was naive CD8+ T cells sorted from blood. Read against the paper, the sample's cell subset or site label means: CD45RA+CCR7+. The sequenced DNA: TGTGCCAGCAGAGCTGGGGGCGGAGCCTACGAGCAGTACTTC. It is translated as CASRAGGGAYEQYF.